This T cell receptor beta chain originates from a study of beta chain features in type 1 diabetes (dated by TCRdb to the late 2010s). Looking at the study overall: No differences in mean age, gender distribution, total cell number or subset yield were found between patients and healthy donors. A total of around 110,000,000 sorted cells were examined across all samples, and RNA yield correlated strongly with the number of cells per subset. In the study, recently diagnosed type 1 diabetes patients and matched healthy donors were compared on the TCRB repertoires of their sorted circulating CD4+ T cell subsets. Regulatory and stem cell-like memory subsets were isolated from only 8 patients and roughly 8 healthy donors, whereas naive and central memory subsets came from all 28 donors.

V lost 2 bases and J lost 8 bases; the stretch between them is 4 bases long. Including cysteine and phenylalanine, the CDR3 has 11 amino acids. Only the CDR3 region is kept as DNA, spanning 33 bases read in frame from base 1. Based on the germline V gene, the CDR1 and CDR2 sequences are SGHNT and YENEEA. In its sample, this clone was seen a few times. It lacks a known antigen. No much larger clone is present one base from it, and per-base qualities are unavailable. All of the isolated RNA was reverse transcribed with the High Capacity cDNA Reverse Transcription Kit, so expressed TCRB transcripts were sequenced. Naive, central memory and regulatory T cell samples underwent deep immunoSEQ sequencing, averaging around 3.7 million total reads per sample. Sorted cells were lysed in RLT buffer and RNA was extracted with DNase-treated RNeasy Micro or Mini kits, depending on cell number. Each cell subset was processed separately to prevent cross-contamination, with patient and healthy donor samples processed together. Using the immunoSEQ multiplex PCR, TCRB sequences were amplified from cDNA into 87-bp fragments spanning the CDR3 region. Sequencing of the amplicons was performed on the Illumina HiSeq platform. In the paper's pipeline: PCR bias was computationally corrected using synthetic template baselines, reads within Hamming distance 2 were collapsed, and singletons that could not be merged were discarded. By aligning reads against IMGT, V, D and J genes, CDR3 length, and insertions or deletions at six rearrangement sites were assigned. Within each subset, clonotype counts were normalized to sorted cell number, and only after that were true diversity and Gini coefficients computed with the tcR R package. Repertoire sharing was quantified using the overlap coefficient calculated on TCRB nucleotide sequences. TCRdb limited this immuneACCESS table to in-frame rearrangements with V and J called. A share of clones is missing; checked studies link under half to unresolved V genes, and the rest is unexplained. The V and J calls and clone size come from that table; D and trimming were worked out from the DNA. The sample table shows about 210,000 clones, and 9.5% to 13% are seen once. The top ten constitute approximately 1.3% of the sample.

What the authors observed across the whole study: The naive, central memory and regulatory TCRB repertoires appeared to resemble one another more closely among patients than among healthy donors. Shorter templates might have been favored by PCR, but patient and control samples were amplified and corrected together, so both groups would have been affected equally by any skew. Sequencing cDNA rather than genomic DNA could over-represent highly expressing activated cells, although activation and CD3 levels did not differ between groups. At VDJ recombination sites, type 1 diabetes patients had fewer insertions and more deleted nucleotides, which implies abnormalities in thymic rearrangement. A moderate but significant shortening of TCRB CDR3 length was observed in type 1 diabetes patients in all four CD4+ subsets. Because small numbers of individuals were included in the HLA sub-analyses, any influence of HLA type on TCRB rearrangement was left unresolved.

Each donor gave one peripheral blood draw, averaging approximately 0.12 L, which was collected into heparinised tubes. Using a panel that included CD45RO, CCR7, CD25, CD127, CD95 and CD27, naive, central memory, regulatory and stem cell-like memory CD4+ T cells were sorted on a BD FACSAria II. Purity was above 95% for every sorted population. PBMCs were separated immediately by Lymphoprep density gradient centrifugation and were stained directly, without being cultured. So that batch effects would be minimized, each experiment stained and sorted samples in pairs, pairing one healthy donor with one patient.

Sequenced material: central memory CD4+ T cells from blood. The V and J genes are TRBV11-3 and TRBJ2-1; no D segment can be confidently identified. This clonotype was obtained from a man aged 18-30 years in good health. The sequenced DNA: TGTGCCAGCAGCTTACTGTATGAGCAGTTCTTC. Protein translation: CASSLLYEQFF.